The clone carrying this TCR beta chain came up many times. The data originate from a study of CXCR3 chemokines and chemotherapy response in bladder cancer. The junction had 0 bases not matched to a gene; V was cut back by 4 bases and J by 4 bases. Germline V gives CDR1 MNHEY, CDR2 SVGEGT. The CDR3 spans 14 residues. Via MiXCR, TCRdb re-called the PCR reads, giving one row per CDR3 protein. Found here are approximately 2,300 distinct CDR3 sequences, 15% to 20% of them singletons; the top ten hold less than 30%. This specimen was acquired from a patient whose treatment included neoadjuvant chemotherapy. This receptor was taken from a human donor with bladder cancer that responded to neoadjuvant chemotherapy. The chain employs TRBV6-2 or TRBV6-3 and TRBJ2-1; 11 bases fit TRBD2. The DNA for the CDR3 is TGTGCCAGCAGTTTAGCGGGGGGGTACAATGAGCAGTTCTTC. Its translation: CASSLAGGYNEQFF.